One and the same sample provided the 13 T cell receptor beta chains below, sequenced in a study of shared clonotypes between healthy human individuals (TCRdb year 2020). Library method: the immunoSEQ multiplex PCR assay. TCRdb obtained this table from immuneACCESS and retained in-frame rearrangements with V and J assigned. These tables miss some clones; where compared with another copy, unresolved V genes account for less than half of the shortfall, and the remainder is unexplained. The sample contains fewer than 600,000 clones, roughly three quarters of them found a single time. Approximately 12% of the sample is held by the ten biggest clonotypes. The specimen sequenced was PBMCs. The receptors here all came from a woman aged 40 to 55 in good health. Some clones in this sample may be carry-over from other donors' samples.

Points on this clone: A much larger clone differs from this one at a single base, so this may be a read error. This chain uses TRBV21-1 with TRBJ2-4; the D segment call TRBD1 is taken from the table without a DNA check. TRBV21-1 is flagged as a pseudogene. CDR3 length: 15 residues. CDR3 coding DNA: TGTGCCAGCAGCAAAAGGGACAGGGGAAGGGACATTCAGTGCTTC. Translation gives CASSKRDRGRDIQCF.

This clone was found once. The chain has TRBV5-1 and TRBJ2-1; 8 positions match TRBD2. The length of the CDR3 is 13 residues. The germline V gene encodes CDR1 SGHRS and CDR2 YFSETQ. The junction had 5 bases not matched to a gene; V was cut back by 3 bases and J by 9 bases. The CDR3 DNA reads TGCGCCAGCAGCTCCGGACTAGCAGGTGAGCAGTTCTTC. Translated, it gives CASSSGLAGEQFF.

Concerning this clone: This is likely an artifact of a read error, given a far larger clone one base away. The rearrangement links TRBV5-1 to TRBJ1-4; TRBD1 matches at 7 bases. Germline assignment: CDR1 SGHRS and CDR2 YFSETQ. V lost 2 bases and J lost 8; bases outside the gene matches: 9. The length of the CDR3 is 15 residues. Written as DNA, the CDR3 is TGCGCCAGCAGCTTTACCAGGACAGGTGGCGAAAAACTGTTTTTT. Encoded protein: CASSFTRTGGEKLFF.

This rearrangement joins TRBV10-3 to TRBJ1-3; 7 bases map to TRBD1. J was trimmed by 0 bases and V by 6 bases; bases with no gene match: 8. The CDR3 is made up of 16 amino acids. The germline V gene has CDR1 ENHRY and CDR2 SYGVKD. The CDR3 sequence is CAISPTGTASGNTIYF. CDR3 DNA sequence: TGTGCCATCAGCCCTACCGGGACAGCCTCTGGAAACACCATATATTTT.

The chain carries TRBV2 and TRBJ1-2; no firm D call. The germline V gene has CDR1 SNHLY and CDR2 FYNNEI. V dropped 2 bases and J dropped 4 bases, with 14 bases sitting between them. The CDR3 runs to 15 residues. The CDR3 is CASSERPGVFYGYTF. For the CDR3, the DNA is TGTGCCAGCAGTGAACGGCCGGGAGTTTTCTATGGCTACACCTTC. Supplemented by reference TRBV2 and TRBJ1-2, the full variable domain reads EPEVTQTPSHQVTQMGQEVILRCVPISNHLYFYWYRQILGQKVEFLVSFYNNEISEKSEIFDDQFSVERPDGSNFTLKIRSTKLEDSAMYFCASSERPGVFYGYTFGSGTRLTVV.

The chain's CDR3 is CASSEGAAKQFF. CDR3 nucleotide sequence: TGTGCCAGCAGTGAAGGCGCCGCGAAGCAGTTCTTC. The rearrangement joins TRBV2 to TRBJ2-1; no firm D call. Per germline, CDR1 SNHLY and CDR2 FYNNEI. The CDR3 extends over 12 amino acids. The V end lost 1 base, the J end lost 11 bases, and 9 bases lay between the germline ends.

The rearrangement links TRBV30 to TRBJ1-2; D is possibly TRBD1 (5 bases). Trimming pared 0 bases from V and 4 bases from J, leaving 15 bases between. CDR3 length: 15 amino acids. CDR1 and CDR2 (germline): GTSNPN, SVGIG (reference sequence). The CDR3 is CAWSVWGSVSYGYTF. In DNA, the CDR3 is TGTGCCTGGAGTGTATGGGGGTCTGTTAGCTATGGCTACACCTTC.

The gene calls are TRBV5-1 and TRBJ1-4; 10 nucleotides line up with TRBD1. The trim removed 3 bases at V and 6 bases at J, leaving 11 bases unmatched. This CDR3 spans 17 amino acids. The germline V gene encodes CDR1 SGHRS and CDR2 YFSETQ. In nucleotides, the CDR3 is TGCGCCAGCAGCTGGGGACAGGGGTTGAGGATGGATGAAAAACTGTTTTTT. This gives the protein CASSWGQGLRMDEKLFF.

About this clone: This may stem from a read error, because a much larger clone lies one nucleotide away. The chain links TRBV5-1 to TRBJ2-5, with D maybe TRBD1 (5 bases). Trimming stripped 0 bases from V and 7 bases from J, with 13 bases between. The CDR3 extends over 14 amino acids. Germline values: CDR1 SGHRS, CDR2 YFSETQ. The CDR3 sequence is CASSLGSLQGTQYF. DNA for the CDR3: TGCGCCAGCAGCTTGGGCTCCTTGCAGGGGACCCAGTACTTC.

This chain connects TRBV10-3 to TRBJ2-3; TRBD2 matches at 9 bases. The CDR3 contains 14 residues. With 6 bases clipped from V and 8 bases from J, the junction kept 9 bases outside the gene matches. Germline V gene sequence: CDR1 ENHRY, CDR2 SYGVKD. The CDR3 nucleotides are TGTGCCATCAGCGTAGCGGGAGAGCACTCTACGCAGTATTTT. Translated, it gives CAISVAGEHSTQYF.

The V call is TRBV10-1, the J call TRBJ2-3; no clear D gene. The germline V gene has CDR1 WNHNN and CDR2 SYGVQD (reference sequence). The CDR3 spans 11 residues. Trimming took 6 bases from V and 6 from J, leaving 7 bases between them. The DNA of the CDR3 is TGCGCCAGCAGCATCGGGGATACGCAGTATTTT. Its translation is CASSIGDTQYF.

This chain uses TRBV10-3 with TRBJ1-5; D unclear. Germline V CDR1 and CDR2: ENHRY, SYGVKD. The CDR3 spans 16 residues. Trimming left V 0 bases short and J 11 bases short, with 20 bases between. DNA for the CDR3: TGTGCCATCAGTGAGTCAACGTGGACCGCGGGGATAGCCCAGCATTTT. It codes for CAISESTWTAGIAQHF.

The chain has TRBV7-2 and TRBJ2-7, with D possibly TRBD1 on 5 matching bases. Germline V gives CDR1 SGHTA, CDR2 FQGNSA. Trimming removed 3 bases from V and 2 bases from J, with 17 bases in between. CDR3 length: 16 amino acids. The CDR3 is CASSFSPATATYEQYF. CDR3 in DNA: TGTGCCAGCAGCTTCTCCCCCGCGACAGCGACCTACGAGCAGTACTTC.